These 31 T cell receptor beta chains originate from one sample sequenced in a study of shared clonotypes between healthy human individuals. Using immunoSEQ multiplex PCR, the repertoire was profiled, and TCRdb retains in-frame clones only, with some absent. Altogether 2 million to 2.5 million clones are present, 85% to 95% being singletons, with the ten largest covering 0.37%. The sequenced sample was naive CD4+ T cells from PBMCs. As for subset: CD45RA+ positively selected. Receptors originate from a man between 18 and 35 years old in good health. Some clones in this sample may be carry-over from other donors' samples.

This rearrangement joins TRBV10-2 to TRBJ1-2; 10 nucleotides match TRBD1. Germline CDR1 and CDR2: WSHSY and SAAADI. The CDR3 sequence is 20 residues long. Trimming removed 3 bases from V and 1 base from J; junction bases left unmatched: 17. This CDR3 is CASSDWTGGSSTEINYGYTF. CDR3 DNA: TGCGCCAGCAGTGACTGGACAGGGGGTTCTTCGACGGAGATTAACTATGGCTACACCTTC.

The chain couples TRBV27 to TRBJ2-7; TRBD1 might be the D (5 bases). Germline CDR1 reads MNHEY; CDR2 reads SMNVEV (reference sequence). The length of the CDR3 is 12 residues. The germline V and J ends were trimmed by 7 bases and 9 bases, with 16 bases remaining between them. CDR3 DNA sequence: TGTGCCAGCATTGAAGGGGATGTAGGGCAGTACTTC. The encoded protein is CASIEGDVGQYF.

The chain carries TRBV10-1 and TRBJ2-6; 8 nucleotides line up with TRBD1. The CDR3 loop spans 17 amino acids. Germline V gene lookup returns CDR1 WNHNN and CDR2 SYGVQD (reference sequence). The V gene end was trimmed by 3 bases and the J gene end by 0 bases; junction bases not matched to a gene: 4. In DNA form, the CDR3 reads TGCGCCAGCAGTGATGGGACAGGAGACTCTGGGGCCAACGTCCTGACTTTC. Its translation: CASSDGTGDSGANVLTF.

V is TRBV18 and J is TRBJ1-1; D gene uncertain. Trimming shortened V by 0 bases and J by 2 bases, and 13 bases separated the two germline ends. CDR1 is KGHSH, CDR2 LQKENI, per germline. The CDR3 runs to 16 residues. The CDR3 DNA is TGTGCCAGCTCACCACCGGGTCCAGTAGCAAACACTGAAGCTTTCTTT. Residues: CASSPPGPVANTEAFF.

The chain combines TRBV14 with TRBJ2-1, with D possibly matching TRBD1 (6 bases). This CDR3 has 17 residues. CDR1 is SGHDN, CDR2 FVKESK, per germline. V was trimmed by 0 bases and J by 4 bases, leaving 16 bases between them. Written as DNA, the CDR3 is TGTGCCAGCAGCCAAGATTTGGGGGCAGGGTCGTACAATGAGCAGTTCTTC. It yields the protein CASSQDLGAGSYNEQFF.

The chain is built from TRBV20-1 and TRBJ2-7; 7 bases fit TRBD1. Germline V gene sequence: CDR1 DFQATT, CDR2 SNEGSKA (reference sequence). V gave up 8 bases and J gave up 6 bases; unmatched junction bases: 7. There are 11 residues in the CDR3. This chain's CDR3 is CSCSTGVEQYF. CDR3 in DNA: TGCAGTTGTAGTACAGGGGTCGAGCAGTACTTC.

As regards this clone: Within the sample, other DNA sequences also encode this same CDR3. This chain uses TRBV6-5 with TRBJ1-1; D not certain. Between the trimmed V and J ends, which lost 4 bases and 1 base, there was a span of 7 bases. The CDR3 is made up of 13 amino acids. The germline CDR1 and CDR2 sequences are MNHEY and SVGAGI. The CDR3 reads CASSLRQNTEAFF. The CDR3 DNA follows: TGTGCCAGCAGTTTACGGCAGAACACTGAAGCTTTCTTT.

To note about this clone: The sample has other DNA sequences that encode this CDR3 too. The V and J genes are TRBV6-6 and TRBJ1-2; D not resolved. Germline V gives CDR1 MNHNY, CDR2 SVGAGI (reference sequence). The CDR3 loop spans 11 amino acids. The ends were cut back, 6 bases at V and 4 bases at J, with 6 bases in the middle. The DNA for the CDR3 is TGTGCCAGCAGCCGAGCCTATGGCTACACCTTC. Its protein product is CASSRAYGYTF.

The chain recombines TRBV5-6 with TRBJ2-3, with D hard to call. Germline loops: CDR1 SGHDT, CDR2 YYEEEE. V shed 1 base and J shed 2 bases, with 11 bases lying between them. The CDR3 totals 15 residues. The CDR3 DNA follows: TGTGCCAGCAGCTTGTCGCGTAGGAACACAGATACGCAGTATTTT. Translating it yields CASSLSRRNTDTQYF.

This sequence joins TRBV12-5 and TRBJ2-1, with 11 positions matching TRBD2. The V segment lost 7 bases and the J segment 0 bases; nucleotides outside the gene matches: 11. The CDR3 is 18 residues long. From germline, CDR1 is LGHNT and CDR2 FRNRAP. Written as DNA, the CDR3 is TGTGCTAGTGCGCTCGGCACTAGCGGGAGAAGCTCCTACAATGAGCAGTTCTTC. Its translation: CASALGTSGRSSYNEQFF.

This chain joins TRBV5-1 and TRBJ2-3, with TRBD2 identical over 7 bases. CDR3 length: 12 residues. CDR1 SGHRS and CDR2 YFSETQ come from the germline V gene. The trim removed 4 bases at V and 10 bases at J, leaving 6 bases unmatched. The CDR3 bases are TGCGCCAGCAGCACCGGACTAGGGTCGCAGTATTTT. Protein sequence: CASSTGLGSQYF.

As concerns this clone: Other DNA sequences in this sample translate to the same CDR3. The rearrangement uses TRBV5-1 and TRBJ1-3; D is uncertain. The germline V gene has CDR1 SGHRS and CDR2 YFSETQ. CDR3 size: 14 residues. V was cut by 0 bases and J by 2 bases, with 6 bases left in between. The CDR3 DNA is TGCGCCAGCAGCTTGGAAGGTACTGGAAACACCATATATTTT. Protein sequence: CASSLEGTGNTIYF.

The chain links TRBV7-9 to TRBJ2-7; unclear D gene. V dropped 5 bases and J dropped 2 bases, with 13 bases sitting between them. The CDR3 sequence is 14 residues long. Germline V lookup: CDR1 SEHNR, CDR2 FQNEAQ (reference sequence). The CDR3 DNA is TGTGCCAGCAGCCAATCGACAAGGCCCTACGAGCAGTACTTC. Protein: CASSQSTRPYEQYF. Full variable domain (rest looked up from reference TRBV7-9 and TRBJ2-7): DTGVSQNPRHKITKRGQNVTFRCDPISEHNRLYWYRQTLGQGPEFLTYFQNEAQLEKSRLLSDRFSAERPKGSFSTLEIQRTEQGDSAMYLCASSQSTRPYEQYFGPGTRLTVT.

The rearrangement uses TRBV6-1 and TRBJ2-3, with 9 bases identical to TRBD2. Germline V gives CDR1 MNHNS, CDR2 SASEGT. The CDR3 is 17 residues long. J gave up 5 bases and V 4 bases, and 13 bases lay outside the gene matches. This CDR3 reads CASSVSAGGPLIDTQYF. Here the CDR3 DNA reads TGTGCCAGCAGTGTTTCGGCGGGAGGGCCTTTGATAGATACGCAGTATTTT.

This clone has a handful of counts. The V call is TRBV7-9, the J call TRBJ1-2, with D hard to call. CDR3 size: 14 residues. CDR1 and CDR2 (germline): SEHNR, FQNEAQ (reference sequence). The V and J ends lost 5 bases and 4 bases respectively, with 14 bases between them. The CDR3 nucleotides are TGTGCCAGCAGCCCCCAGGCGGGATCCTATGGCTACACCTTC. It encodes CASSPQAGSYGYTF.

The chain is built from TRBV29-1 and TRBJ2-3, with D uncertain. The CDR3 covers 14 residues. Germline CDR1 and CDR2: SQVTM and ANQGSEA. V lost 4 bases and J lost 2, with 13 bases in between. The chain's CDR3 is CSVGAVLITDTQYF. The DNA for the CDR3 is TGCAGCGTTGGGGCAGTACTCATCACAGATACGCAGTATTTT.

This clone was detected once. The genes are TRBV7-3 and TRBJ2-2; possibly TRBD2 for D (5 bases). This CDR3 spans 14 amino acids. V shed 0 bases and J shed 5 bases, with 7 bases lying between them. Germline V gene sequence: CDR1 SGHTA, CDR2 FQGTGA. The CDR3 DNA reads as TGTGCCAGCAGCTTAACGAGGGAAACCGGGGAGCTGTTTTTT. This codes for CASSLTRETGELFF.

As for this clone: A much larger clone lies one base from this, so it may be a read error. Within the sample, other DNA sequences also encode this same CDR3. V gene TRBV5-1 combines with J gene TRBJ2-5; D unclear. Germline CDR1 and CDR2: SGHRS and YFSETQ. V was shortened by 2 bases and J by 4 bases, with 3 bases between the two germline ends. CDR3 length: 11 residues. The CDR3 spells CASSLRETQYF. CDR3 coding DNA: TGCGCCAGCAGCTTACGAGAGACCCAGTACTTC.

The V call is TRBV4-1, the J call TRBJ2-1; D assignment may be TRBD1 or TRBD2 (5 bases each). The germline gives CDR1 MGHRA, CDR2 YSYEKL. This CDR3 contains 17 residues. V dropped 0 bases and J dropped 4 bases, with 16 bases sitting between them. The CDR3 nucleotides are TGCGCCAGCAGCCAAGATAAGGACTTAAAGGGGTACAATGAGCAGTTCTTC. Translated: CASSQDKDLKGYNEQFF.

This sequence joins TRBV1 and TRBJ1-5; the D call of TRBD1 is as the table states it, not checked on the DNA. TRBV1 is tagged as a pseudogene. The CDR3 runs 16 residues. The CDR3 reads CTSSLQGTGRNQPQHF. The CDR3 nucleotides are TGCACCAGCAGCCTACAAGGGACAGGGAGAAATCAGCCCCAGCATTTT.

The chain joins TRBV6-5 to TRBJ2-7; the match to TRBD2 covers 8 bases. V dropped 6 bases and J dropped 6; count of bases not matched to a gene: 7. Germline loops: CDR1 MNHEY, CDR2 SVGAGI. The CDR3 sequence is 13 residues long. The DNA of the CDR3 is TGTGCCAGCAGGCCCGGGACTAGTCGCGAGCAGTACTTC. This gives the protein CASRPGTSREQYF.

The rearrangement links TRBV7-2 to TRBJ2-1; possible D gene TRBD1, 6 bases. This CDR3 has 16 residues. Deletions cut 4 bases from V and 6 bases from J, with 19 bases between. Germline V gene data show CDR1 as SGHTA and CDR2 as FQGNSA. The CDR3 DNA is TGTGCCAGCAGCTCGGGCCACAGGGCAGGAGGCAATGAGCAGTTCTTC. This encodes CASSSGHRAGGNEQFF.

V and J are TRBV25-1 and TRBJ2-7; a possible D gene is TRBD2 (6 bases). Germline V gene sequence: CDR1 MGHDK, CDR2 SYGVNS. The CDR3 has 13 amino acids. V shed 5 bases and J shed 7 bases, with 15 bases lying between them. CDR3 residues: CASSSEPRGEQYF. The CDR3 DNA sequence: TGTGCCAGCAGTTCAGAGCCCCGGGGGGAGCAGTACTTC.

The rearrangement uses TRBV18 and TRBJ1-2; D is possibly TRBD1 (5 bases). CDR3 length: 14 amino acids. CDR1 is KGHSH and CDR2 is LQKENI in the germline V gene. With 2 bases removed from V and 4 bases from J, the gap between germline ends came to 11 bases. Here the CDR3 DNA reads TGTGCCAGCTCACCAGGGGCAGGGATCTATGGCTACACCTTC. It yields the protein CASSPGAGIYGYTF.

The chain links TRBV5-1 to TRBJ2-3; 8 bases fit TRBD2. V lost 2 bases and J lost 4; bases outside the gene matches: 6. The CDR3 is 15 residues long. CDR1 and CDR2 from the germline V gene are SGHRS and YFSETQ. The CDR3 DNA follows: TGCGCCAGCAGCTTATCAGCGGGAGAGGCAGATACGCAGTATTTT. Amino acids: CASSLSAGEADTQYF.

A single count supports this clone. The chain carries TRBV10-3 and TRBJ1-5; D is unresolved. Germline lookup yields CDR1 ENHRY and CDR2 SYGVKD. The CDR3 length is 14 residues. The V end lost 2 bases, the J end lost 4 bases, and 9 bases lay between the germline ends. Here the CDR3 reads CAISEVETNQPQHF. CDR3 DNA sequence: TGTGCCATCAGTGAGGTGGAGACAAATCAGCCCCAGCATTTT.

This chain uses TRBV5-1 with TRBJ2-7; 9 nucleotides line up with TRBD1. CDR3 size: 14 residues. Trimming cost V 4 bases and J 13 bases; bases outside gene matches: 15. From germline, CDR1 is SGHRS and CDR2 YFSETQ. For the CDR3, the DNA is TGCGCCAGCAGCCCCACTACCGGGACAGGGTCCAATTACTTC. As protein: CASSPTTGTGSNYF.

This chain's CDR3 is CASSRPPGTGSTDTQYF. In DNA form, the CDR3 reads TGTGCCAGCAGCCGCCCTCCCGGGACGGGAAGCACAGATACGCAGTATTTT. The rearrangement uses TRBV27 and TRBJ2-3; possibly TRBD1 or TRBD2 for D (5 bases each). The CDR3 is made up of 17 amino acids. Trimming pared 6 bases from V and 0 bases from J, leaving 19 bases between. Germline V gene lookup returns CDR1 MNHEY and CDR2 SMNVEV (reference sequence).

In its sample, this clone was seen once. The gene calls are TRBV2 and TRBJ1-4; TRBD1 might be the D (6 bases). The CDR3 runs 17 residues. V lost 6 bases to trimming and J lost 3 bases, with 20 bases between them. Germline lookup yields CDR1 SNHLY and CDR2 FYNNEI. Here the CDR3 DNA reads TGTGCCAGCAGCGAGGGGGTTTGGGGTGGTGCTAATGAAAAACTGTTTTTT. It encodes CASSEGVWGGANEKLFF.

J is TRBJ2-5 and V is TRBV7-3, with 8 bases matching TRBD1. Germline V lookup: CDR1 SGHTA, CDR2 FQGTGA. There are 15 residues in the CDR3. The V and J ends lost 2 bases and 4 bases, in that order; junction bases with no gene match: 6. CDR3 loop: CASSLAGGQGETQYF. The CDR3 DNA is TGTGCCAGCAGCTTAGCAGGGGGCCAGGGAGAGACCCAGTACTTC.

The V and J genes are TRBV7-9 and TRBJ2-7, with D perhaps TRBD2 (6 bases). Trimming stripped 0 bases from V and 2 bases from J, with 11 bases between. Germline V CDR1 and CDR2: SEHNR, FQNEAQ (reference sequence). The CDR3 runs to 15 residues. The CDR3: CASSLAGGATYEQYF. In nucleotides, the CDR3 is TGTGCCAGCAGCTTAGCGGGAGGCGCGACCTACGAGCAGTACTTC.